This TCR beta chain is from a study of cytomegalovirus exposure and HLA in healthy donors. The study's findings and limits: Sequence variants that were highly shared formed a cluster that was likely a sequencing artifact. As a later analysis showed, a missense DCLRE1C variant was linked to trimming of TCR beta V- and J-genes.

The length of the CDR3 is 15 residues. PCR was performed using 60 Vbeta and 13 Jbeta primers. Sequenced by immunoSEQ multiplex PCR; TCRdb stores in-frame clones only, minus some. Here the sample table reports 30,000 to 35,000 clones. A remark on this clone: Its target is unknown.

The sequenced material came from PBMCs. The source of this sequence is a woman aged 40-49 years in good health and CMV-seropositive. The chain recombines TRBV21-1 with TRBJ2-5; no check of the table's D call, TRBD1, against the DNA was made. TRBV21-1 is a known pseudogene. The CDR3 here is CASSNARGIQETQYF. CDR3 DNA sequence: TGTGCCAGCAGCAATGCCAGGGGTATCCAAGAGACCCAGTACTTC.